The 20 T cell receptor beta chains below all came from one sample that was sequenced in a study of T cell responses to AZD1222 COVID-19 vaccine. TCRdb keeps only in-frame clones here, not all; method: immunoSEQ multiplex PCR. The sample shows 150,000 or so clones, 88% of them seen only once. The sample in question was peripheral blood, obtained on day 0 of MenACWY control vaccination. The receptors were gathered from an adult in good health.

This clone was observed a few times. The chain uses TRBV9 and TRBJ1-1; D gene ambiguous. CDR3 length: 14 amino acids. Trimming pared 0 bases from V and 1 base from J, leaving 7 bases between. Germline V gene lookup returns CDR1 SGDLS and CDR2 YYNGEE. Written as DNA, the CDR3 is TGTGCCAGCAGCGTAGTTGCCGGGAACACTGAAGCTTTCTTT. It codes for CASSVVAGNTEAFF.

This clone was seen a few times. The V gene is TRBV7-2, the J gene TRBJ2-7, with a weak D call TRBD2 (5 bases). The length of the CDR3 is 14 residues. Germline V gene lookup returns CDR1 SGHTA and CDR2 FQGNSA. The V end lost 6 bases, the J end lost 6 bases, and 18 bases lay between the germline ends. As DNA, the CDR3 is TGTGCCAGCAGGTCTTGGACGGGTGAGGGCGAGCAGTACTTC. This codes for CASRSWTGEGEQYF. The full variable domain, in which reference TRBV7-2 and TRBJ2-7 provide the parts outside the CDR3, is GAGVSQSPSNKVTEKGKDVELRCDPISGHTALYWYRQSLGQGLEFLIYFQGNSAPDKSGLPSDRFSAERTGGSVSTLTIQRTQQEDSAVYLCASRSWTGEGEQYFGPGTRLTVT.

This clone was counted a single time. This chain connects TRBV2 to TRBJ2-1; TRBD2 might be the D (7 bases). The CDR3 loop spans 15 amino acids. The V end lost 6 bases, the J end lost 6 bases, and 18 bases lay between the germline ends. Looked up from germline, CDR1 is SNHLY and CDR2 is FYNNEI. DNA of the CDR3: TGTGCCAGCAGGGGGAGGGCAGGGGTGGTCAATGAGCAGTTCTTC. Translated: CASRGRAGVVNEQFF.

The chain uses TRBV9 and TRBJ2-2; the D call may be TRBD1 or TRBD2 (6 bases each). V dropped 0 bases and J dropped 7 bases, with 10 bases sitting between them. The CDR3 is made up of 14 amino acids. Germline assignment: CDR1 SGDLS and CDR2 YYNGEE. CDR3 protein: CASSVVGGCGELFF. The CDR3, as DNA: TGTGCCAGCAGCGTAGTAGGGGGGTGCGGGGAGCTGTTTTTT.

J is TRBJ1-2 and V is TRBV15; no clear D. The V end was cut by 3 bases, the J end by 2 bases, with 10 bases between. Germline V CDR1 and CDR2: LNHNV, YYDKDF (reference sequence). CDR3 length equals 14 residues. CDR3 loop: CATSSGRMNYGYTF. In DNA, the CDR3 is TGTGCCACCAGCAGCGGGCGTATGAACTATGGCTACACCTTC.

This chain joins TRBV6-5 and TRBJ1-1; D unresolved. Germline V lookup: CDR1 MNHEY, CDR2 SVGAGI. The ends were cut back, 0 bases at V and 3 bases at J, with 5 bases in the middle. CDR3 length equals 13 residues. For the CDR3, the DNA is TGTGCCAGCAGTTACTCGAAGGACACTGAAGCTTTCTTT. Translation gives CASSYSKDTEAFF.

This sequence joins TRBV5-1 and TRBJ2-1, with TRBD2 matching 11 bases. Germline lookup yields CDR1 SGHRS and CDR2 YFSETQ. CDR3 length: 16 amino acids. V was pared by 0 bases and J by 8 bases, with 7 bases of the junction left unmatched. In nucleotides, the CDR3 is TGCGCCAGCAGCTTGGTTCCGACTAGCGGGACTTATGAGCAGTTCTTC. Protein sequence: CASSLVPTSGTYEQFF.

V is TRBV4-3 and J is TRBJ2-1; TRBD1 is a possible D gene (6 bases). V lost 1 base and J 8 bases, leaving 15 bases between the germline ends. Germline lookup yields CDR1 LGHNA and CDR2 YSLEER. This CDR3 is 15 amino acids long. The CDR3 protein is CASSQAERPGDEQFF. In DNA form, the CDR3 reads TGCGCCAGCAGCCAAGCGGAGCGGCCAGGGGATGAGCAGTTCTTC.

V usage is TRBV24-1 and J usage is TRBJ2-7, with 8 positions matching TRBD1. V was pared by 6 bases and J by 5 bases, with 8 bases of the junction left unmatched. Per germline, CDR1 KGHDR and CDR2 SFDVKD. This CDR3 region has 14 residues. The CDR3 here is CATSLTGANNEQYF. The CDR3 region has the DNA TGTGCCACCAGTTTGACAGGGGCTAACAACGAGCAGTACTTC.

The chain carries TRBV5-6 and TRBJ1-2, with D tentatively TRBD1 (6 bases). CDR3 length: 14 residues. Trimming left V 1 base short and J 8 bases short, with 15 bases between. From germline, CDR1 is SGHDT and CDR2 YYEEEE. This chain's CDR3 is CASSLQGTSLGYTF. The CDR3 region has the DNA TGTGCCAGCAGCTTGCAGGGGACATCGCTCGGCTACACCTTC.

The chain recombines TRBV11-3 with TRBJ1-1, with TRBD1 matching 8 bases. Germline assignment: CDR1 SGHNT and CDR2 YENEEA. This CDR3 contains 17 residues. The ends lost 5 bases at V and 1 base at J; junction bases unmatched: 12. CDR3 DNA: TGTGCCAGCAGCCCCTCGACACAGGGGGGTAAGAACACTGAAGCTTTCTTT. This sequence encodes CASSPSTQGGKNTEAFF. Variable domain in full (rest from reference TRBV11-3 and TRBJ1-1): EAGVVQSPRYKIIEKKQPVAFWCNPISGHNTLYWYLQNLGQGPELLIRYENEEAVDDSQLPKDRFSAERLKGVDSTLKIQPAELGDSAVYLCASSPSTQGGKNTEAFFGQGTRLTVV.

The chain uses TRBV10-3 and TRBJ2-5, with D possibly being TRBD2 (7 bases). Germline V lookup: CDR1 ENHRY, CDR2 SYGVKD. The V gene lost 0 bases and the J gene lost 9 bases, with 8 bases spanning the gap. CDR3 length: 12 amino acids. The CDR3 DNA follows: TGTGCCATCAGTGAGTCAGGGGGGGCCCAGTACTTC. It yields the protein CAISESGGAQYF.

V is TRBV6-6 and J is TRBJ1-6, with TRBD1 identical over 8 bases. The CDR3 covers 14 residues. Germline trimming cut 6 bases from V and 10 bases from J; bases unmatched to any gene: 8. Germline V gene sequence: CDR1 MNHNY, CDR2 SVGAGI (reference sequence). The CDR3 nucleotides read TGTGCCAGCAGCCCTGGACAGGGAATATCACCCCTCCACTTT. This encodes CASSPGQGISPLHF.

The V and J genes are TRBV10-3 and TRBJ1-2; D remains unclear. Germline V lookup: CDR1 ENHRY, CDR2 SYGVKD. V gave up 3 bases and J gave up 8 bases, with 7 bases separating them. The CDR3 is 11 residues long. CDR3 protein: CAISDGRGYTF. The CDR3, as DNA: TGTGCCATCAGTGACGGAAGAGGCTACACCTTC.

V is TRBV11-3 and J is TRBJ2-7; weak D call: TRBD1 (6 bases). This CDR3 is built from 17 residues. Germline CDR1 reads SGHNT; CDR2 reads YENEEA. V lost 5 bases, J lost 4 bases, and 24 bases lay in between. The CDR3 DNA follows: TGTGCCAGCAGCCACCTCCGGACAGAGCCAGGGTTTTACGAGCAGTACTTC. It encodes CASSHLRTEPGFYEQYF.

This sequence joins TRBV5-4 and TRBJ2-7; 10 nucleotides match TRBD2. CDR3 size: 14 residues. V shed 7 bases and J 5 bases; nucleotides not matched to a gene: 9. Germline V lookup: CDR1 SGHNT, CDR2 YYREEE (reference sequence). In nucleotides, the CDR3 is TGTGCCAGCCGGCCGGGACTAGCGAATCACGAGCAGTACTTC. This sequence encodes CASRPGLANHEQYF.

CDR3 nucleotide sequence: TGTGCCAGCAGTTCCAGAGCGGGGGACACAGATACGCAGTATTTT. It yields the protein CASSSRAGDTDTQYF. The rearrangement joins TRBV6-2 or TRBV6-3 to TRBJ2-3; 8 nucleotides align to TRBD2. This CDR3 contains 15 residues. Germline CDR1 and CDR2: MNHEY and SVGEGT. V shed 4 bases, J shed 2 bases, and the junction held 5 bases outside the gene matches.

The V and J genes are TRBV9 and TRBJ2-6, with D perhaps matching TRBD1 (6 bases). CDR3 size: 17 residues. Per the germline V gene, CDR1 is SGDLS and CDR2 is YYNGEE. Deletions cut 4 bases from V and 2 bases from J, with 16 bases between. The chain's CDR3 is CASSPSLPGAGANVLTF. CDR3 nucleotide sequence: TGTGCCAGCAGCCCGAGCCTCCCAGGGGCTGGGGCCAACGTCCTGACTTTC. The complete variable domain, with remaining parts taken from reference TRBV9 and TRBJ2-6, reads DSGVTQTPKHLITATGQRVTLRCSPRSGDLSVYWYQQSLDQGLQFLIQYYNGEERAKGNILERFSAQQFPDLHSELNLSSLELGDSALYFCASSPSLPGAGANVLTFGAGSRLTVL.

CDR3 bases: TGTGCCAGCAGCCGGGACAGGGGCTACGAGCAGTACTTC. Its protein is CASSRDRGYEQYF. This sequence joins TRBV27 and TRBJ2-7; 10 bases are a match to TRBD1. The CDR3 sequence is 13 residues long. Germline CDR1 is MNHEY and CDR2 is SMNVEV (reference sequence). The V segment lost 6 bases and the J segment 3 bases; nucleotides outside the gene matches: 2.

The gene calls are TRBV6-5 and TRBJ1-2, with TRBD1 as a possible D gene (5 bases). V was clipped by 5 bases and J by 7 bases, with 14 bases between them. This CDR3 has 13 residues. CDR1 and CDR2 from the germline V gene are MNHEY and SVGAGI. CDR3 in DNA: TGTGCCAGCAGTCTTGGGACGGTCCTTGGCTACACCTTC. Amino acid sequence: CASSLGTVLGYTF.